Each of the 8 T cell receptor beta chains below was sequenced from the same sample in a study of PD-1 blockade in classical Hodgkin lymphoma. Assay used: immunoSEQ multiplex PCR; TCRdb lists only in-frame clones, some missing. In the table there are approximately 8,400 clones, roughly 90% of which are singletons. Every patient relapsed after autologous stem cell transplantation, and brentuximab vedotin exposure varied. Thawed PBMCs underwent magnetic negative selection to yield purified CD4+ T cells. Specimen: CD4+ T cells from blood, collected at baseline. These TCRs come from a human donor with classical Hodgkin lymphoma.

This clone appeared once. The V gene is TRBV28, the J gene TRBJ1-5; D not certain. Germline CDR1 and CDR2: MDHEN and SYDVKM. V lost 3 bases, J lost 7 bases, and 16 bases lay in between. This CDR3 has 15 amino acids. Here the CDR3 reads CASSLWADKGQPQHF. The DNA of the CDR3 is TGTGCCAGCAGTTTGTGGGCGGATAAAGGACAGCCCCAGCATTTT.

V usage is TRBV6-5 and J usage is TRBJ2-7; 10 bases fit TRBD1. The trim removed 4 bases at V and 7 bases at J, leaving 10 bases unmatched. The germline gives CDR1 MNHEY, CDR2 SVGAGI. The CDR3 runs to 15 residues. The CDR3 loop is CASSLAGQGLGEQYF. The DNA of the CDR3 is TGTGCCAGCAGTTTGGCGGGACAGGGGCTGGGAGAGCAGTACTTC.

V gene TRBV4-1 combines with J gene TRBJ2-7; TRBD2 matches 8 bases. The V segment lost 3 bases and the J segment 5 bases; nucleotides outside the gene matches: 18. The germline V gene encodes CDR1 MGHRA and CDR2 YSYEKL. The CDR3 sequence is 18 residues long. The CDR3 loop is CASSQPSGGAYALHEQYF. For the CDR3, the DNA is TGCGCCAGCAGCCAGCCCAGCGGGGGAGCCTACGCGCTCCACGAGCAGTACTTC.

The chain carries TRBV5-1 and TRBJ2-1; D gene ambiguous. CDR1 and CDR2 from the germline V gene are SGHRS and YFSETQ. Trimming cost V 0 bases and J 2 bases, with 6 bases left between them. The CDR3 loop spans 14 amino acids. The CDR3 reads CASSLGAAYNEQFF. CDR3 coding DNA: TGCGCCAGCAGCTTGGGGGCGGCCTACAATGAGCAGTTCTTC.

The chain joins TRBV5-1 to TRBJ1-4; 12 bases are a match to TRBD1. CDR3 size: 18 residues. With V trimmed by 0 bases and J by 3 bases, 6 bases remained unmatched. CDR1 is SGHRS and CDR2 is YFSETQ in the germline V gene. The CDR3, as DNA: TGCGCCAGCAGCTTGGTTCCGGGACAGGGGGCAGCTAATGAAAAACTGTTTTTT. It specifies CASSLVPGQGAANEKLFF.

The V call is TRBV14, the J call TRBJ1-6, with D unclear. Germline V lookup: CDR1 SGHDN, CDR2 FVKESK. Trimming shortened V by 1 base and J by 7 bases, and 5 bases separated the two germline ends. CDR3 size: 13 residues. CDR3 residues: CASSQGGNSPLHF. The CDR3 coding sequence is TGTGCCAGCAGCCAAGGTGGGAATTCACCCCTCCACTTT.

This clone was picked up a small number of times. The CDR3 nucleotides read TGTGCCAGCAGTTTTATTGACGCTGAAGCTTTCTTT. It codes for CASSFIDAEAFF. This chain joins TRBV7-9 and TRBJ1-1, with unresolved D. Germline V gene sequence: CDR1 SEHNR, CDR2 FQNEAQ (reference sequence). Trimming shortened V by 6 bases and J by 6 bases, and 11 bases separated the two germline ends. The CDR3 has 12 amino acids.

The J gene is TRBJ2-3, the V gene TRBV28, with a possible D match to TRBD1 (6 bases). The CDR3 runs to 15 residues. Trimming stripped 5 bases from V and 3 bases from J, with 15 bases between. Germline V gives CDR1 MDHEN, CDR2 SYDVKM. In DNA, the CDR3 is TGTGCCAGCAGTAAAGTTGACAGGACGACAGATACGCAGTATTTT. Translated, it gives CASSKVDRTTDTQYF. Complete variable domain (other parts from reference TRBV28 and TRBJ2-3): DVKVTQSSRYLVKRTGEKVFLECVQDMDHENMFWYRQDPGLGLRLIYFSYDVKMKEKGDIPEGYSVSREKKERFSLILESASTNQTSMYLCASSKVDRTTDTQYFGPGTRLTVL.